The following is a T cell receptor beta chain sequence with its context. The antigen is not known. The data were taken from a study of T cell responses to AZD1222 COVID-19 vaccine. The study's findings and limits: Unmutated variant regions are reportedly the target of nearly half of TCRs that are spike-specific. The donor cohort was predominantly white British with a female majority, and clonal diversity may have been underestimated. At 160-218 and 743-854, vaccine-associated CD4 TCRs were dominant, and they spanned spike. Receipt of two AZD1222 doses was followed by a rise in Spike-specific TCR breadth and depth.

Some clones are missing from TCRdb's copy, which holds only in-frame ones; the method was immunoSEQ multiplex PCR. The table includes about 140,000 clones, 80% to 95% detected once. Germline V CDR1 and CDR2: MDHEN, SYDVKM. The CDR3 covers 15 residues. V lost 5 bases to trimming and J lost 4 bases, with 17 bases between them. The chain joins TRBV28 to TRBJ1-2; D is perhaps TRBD1 (5 bases). Sequenced material: peripheral blood, taken on day 0 of AZD1222 vaccination. This TCR came from an adult in good health. CDR3 region: CASSPQGMEAYGYTF. CDR3 nucleotides: TGTGCCAGCAGTCCCCAGGGAATGGAAGCCTATGGCTACACCTTC.